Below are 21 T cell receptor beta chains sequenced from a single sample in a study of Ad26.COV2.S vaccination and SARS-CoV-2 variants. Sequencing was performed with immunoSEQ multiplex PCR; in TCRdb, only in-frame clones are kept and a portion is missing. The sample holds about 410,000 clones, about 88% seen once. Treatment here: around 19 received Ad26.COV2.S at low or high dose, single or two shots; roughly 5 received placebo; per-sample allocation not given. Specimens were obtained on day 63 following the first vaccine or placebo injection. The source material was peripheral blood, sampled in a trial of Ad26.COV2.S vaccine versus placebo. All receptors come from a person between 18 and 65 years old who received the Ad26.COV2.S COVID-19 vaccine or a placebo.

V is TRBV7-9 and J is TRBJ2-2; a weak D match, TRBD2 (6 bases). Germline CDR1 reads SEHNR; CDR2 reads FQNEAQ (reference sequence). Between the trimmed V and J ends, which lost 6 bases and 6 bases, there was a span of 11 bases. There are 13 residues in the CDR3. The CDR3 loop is CASRGRDSGELFF. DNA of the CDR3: TGTGCCAGCAGAGGGCGGGATTCCGGGGAGCTGTTTTTT.

The CDR3 spells CASSLTGRKTQYF. The CDR3 DNA follows: TGTGCCAGCAGCTTGACAGGCCGCAAGACCCAGTACTTC. V is TRBV5-4 and J is TRBJ2-5, with D possibly TRBD1 on 5 matching bases. Germline V lookup: CDR1 SGHNT, CDR2 YYREEE (reference sequence). V lost 1 base, J lost 6 bases, and 10 bases lay in between. CDR3 size: 13 residues.

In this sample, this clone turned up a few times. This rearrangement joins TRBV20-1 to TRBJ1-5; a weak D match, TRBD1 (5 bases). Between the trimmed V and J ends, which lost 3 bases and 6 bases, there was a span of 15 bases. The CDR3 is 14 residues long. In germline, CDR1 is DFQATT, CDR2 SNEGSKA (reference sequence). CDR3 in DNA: TGCAGTGCTAGTTGGGGGGAAAGGGGTCAGCCCCAGCATTTT. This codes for CSASWGERGQPQHF.

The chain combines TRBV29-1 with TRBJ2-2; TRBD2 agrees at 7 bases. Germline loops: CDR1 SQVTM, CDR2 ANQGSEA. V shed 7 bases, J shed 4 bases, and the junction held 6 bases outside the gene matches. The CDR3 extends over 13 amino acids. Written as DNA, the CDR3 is TGCAGCGCGCGACTAGCTCTCACCGGGGAGCTGTTTTTT. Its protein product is CSARLALTGELFF.

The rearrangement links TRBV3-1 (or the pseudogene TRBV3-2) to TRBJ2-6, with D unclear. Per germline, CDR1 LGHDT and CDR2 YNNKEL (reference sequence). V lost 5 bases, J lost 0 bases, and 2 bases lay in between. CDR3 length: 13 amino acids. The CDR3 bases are TGTGCCAGCAGCAACTCTGGGGCCAACGTCCTGACTTTC. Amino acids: CASSNSGANVLTF.

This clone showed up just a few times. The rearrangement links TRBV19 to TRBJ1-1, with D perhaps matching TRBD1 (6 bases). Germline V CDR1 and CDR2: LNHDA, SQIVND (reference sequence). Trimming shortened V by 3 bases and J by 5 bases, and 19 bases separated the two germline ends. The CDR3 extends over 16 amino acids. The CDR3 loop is CASSIIFPARGTEAFF. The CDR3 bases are TGTGCCAGTAGTATCATCTTCCCCGCGAGGGGGACTGAAGCTTTCTTT.

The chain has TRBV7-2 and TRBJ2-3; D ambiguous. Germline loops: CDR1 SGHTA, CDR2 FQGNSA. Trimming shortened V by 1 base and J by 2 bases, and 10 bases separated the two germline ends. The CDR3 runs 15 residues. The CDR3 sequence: CASSLGTHPTDTQYF. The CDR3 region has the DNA TGTGCCAGCAGCTTAGGCACCCACCCCACAGATACGCAGTATTTT. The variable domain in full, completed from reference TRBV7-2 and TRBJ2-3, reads GAGVSQSPSNKVTEKGKDVELRCDPISGHTALYWYRQSLGQGLEFLIYFQGNSAPDKSGLPSDRFSAERTGGSVSTLTIQRTQQEDSAVYLCASSLGTHPTDTQYFGPGTRLTVL.

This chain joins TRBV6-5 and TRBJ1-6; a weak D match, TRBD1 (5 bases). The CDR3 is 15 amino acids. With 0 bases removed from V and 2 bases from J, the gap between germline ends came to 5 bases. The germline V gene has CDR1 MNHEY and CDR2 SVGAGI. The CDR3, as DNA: TGTGCCAGCAGTTACTCCAGGGCCTATAATTCACCCCTCCACTTT. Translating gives CASSYSRAYNSPLHF.

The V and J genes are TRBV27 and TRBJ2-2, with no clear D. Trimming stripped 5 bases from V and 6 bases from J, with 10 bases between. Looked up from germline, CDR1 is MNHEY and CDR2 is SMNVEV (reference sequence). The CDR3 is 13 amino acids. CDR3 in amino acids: CASSTHKAGELFF. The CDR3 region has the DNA TGTGCCAGCAGTACCCACAAGGCCGGGGAGCTGTTTTTT.

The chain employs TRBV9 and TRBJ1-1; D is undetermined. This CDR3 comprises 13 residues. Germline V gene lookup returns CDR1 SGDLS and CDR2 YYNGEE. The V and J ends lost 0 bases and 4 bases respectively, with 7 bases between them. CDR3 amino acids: CASSVDVGTEAFF. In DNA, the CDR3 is TGTGCCAGCAGCGTAGATGTGGGCACTGAAGCTTTCTTT.

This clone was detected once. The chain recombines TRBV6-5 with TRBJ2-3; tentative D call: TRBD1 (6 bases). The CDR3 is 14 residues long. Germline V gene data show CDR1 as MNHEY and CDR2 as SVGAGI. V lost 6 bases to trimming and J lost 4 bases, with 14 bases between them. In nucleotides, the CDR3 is TGTGCCAGCAGAGAGACAGGTGGCGCAGATACGCAGTATTTT. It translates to CASRETGGADTQYF.

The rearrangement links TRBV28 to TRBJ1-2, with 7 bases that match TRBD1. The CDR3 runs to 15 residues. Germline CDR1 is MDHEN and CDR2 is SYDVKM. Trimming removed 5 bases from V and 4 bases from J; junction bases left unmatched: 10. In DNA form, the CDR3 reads TGTGCCAGCAGTAGGCCTCTAGGGGGCGTCTATGGCTACACCTTC. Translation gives CASSRPLGGVYGYTF.

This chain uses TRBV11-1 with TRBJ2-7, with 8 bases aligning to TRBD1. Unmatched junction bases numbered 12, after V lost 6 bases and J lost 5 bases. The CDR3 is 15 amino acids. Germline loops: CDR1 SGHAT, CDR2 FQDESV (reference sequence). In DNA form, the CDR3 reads TGTGCCAGCAGAACAGGGCCGGACAGGGTAAACGAGCAGTACTTC. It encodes CASRTGPDRVNEQYF.

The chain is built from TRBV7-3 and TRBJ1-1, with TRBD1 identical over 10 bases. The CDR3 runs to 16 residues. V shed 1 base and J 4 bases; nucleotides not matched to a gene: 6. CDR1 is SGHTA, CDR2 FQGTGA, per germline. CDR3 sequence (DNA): TGTGCCAGCAGCTTAAGATCCGGGACAGGGGCCACTGAAGCTTTCTTT. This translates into CASSLRSGTGATEAFF.

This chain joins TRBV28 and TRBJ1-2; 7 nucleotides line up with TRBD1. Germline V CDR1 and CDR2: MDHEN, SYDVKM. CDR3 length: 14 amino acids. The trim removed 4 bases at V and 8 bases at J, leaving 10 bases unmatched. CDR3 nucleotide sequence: TGTGCCAGCAGTTCGGGCAGGGGGAAGGTCGGCTACACCTTC. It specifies CASSSGRGKVGYTF.

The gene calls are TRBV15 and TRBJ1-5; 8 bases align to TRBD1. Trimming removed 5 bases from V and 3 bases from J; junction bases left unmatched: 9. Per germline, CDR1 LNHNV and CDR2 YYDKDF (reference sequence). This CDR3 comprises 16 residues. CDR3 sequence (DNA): TGTGCCACCAGCGGGTTGACAGGGGAGAACAATCAGCCCCAGCATTTT. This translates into CATSGLTGENNQPQHF.

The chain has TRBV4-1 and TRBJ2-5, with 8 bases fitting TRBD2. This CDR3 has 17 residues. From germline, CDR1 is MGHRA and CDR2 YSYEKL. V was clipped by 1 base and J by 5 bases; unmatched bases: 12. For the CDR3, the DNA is TGCGCCAGCAGCCAAGGAGGAGGGCAGCGGGAGCCGGAGACCCAGTACTTC. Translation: CASSQGGGQREPETQYF.

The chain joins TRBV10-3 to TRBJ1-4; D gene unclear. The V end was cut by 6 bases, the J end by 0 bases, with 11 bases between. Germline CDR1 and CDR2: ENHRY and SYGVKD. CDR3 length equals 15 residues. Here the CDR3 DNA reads TGTGCCATCAGGGATGGAGGAGCAACTAATGAAAAACTGTTTTTT. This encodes CAIRDGGATNEKLFF.

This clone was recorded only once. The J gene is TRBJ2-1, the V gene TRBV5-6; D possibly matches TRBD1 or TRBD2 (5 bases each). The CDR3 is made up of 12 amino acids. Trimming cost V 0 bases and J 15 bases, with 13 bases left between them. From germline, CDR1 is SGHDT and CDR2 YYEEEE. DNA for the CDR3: TGTGCCAGCAGCTTGGGTGAGGGGCAGCCGTTCTTC. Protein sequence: CASSLGEGQPFF.

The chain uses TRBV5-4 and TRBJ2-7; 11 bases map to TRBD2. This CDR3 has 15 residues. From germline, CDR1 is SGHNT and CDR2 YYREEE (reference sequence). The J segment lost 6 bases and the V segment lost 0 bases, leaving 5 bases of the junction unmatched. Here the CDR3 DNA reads TGTGCCAGCAGCTTGGAGGCTAGCGGGAGGCCCGAGCAGTACTTC. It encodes CASSLEASGRPEQYF. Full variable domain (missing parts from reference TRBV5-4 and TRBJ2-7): ETGVTQSPTHLIKTRGQQVTLRCSSQSGHNTVSWYQQALGQGPQFIFQYYREEENGRGNFPPRFSGLQFPNYSSELNVNALELDDSALYLCASSLEASGRPEQYFGPGTRLTVT.

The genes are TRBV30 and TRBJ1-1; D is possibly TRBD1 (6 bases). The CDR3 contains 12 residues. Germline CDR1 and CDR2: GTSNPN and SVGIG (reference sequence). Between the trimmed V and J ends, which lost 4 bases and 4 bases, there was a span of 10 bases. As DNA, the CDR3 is TGTGCCTGGAACAGGGCGGGCACTGAAGCTTTCTTT. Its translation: CAWNRAGTEAFF.